The TCR beta chain under discussion was sequenced for a study of STAT3 mutations in large granular lymphocyte leukemia (dated by TCRdb to about 2019). A note on the overall study: Canonical activating STAT3 mutations were detected in roughly half of the longitudinally sequenced T-LGLL patients. Over half of the T-LGLL patients were given one or more immunosuppressive therapy regimens, and 40% of those treated had a hematologic response. Roughly 18 representative T-LGLL cases were selected from an initial cohort of approximately 200 LGL patients for longitudinal TCRbeta and STAT3 sequencing. Patients with T-cell large granular lymphocyte leukemia underwent serial deep sequencing of TCRbeta CDR3 and STAT3 to reconstruct clonal hierarchy and dynamics. Patients were sequenced at around 4 time points on average, with the number of samplings per patient ranging from 2 to 8. As controls within the study, a couple of patients with natural killer LGL leukemia were also sequenced longitudinally. Overall study results and their limits: Since codominant clonotypes persisted in some patients, a small but highly pathogenic clone may have gone undetected. Variable intervals between samplings and differing treatment regimens complicated linking therapy response to changes in TCR clonal burden. The burden of the dominant TCR clone was higher than the STAT3 mutant burden in several patients, which suggests that the STAT3 mutation arose secondarily inside a clone that had already expanded. Because no samples were available when a clone first appeared, clonal expansion had to be inferred from samplings taken at other points. TCR clonotype switching after therapy was observed in 6 of 18 patients, and all newly emerging clones were found to be STAT3 wild type. At least one immunodominant TCRbeta clonotype was identified in every T-LGLL patient, and multiple immunodominant subclonotypes were identified in about half of the T-LGLL patients.

The same DNA, extracted from blood mononuclear cells, served for both TCR sequencing and STAT3 sequencing. Points on this clone: It lacks a known antigen. Base qualities are missing; no much larger clone stands one base away.

CDR1 SEHNR and CDR2 FQNEAQ are derived from the germline V gene (reference sequence). Deletion took 3 bases off V and 5 bases off J, with a span of 19 bases between the germline ends. Spanning cysteine to phenylalanine, the CDR3 consists of 16 amino acids. The read is trimmed to its CDR3 DNA, 48 bases read in frame from base 1. TCRbeta libraries were sequenced on an Illumina MiSeq, averaging about 41,000 productive templates per sample. TCRbeta CDR3 libraries were generated with the immunoSEQ assay using multiplex PCR amplification. As for the authors' bioinformatics: Repertoire diversity was calculated as previously defined, and values close to 0 indicated extremely monoclonal samples. TCRdb carries this immuneACCESS record with in-frame sequences only. Its versions omit some clonotypes, under half of them owing to an unresolved V gene in the studies checked, with the rest unexplained. Clone size and the V and J calls come from that table; the DNA yielded D and trimming. The sample table holds 35,000 to 40,000 clones, of which about 88% were seen once. The ten largest clones add up to more than 0.4% of the sample.

Sequenced: PBMCs. This receptor was identified in a human donor with T large granular lymphocyte leukemia. Some clones in this sample may be carry-over from other donors' samples. Here the chain combines TRBV7-9 and TRBJ1-2; the D region possibly corresponds to TRBD1 (5 bases align). The CDR3 region: CASSFGSGAGNYGYTF. The DNA sequence is given as TGTGCCAGCAGCTTTGGCTCCGGGGCAGGGAATTATGGCTACACCTTC.